These 10 T cell receptor beta chains were all obtained from the same sample, sequenced in a study of cytomegalovirus exposure and HLA in healthy donors. The study ran its PCR with 60 Vbeta and 13 Jbeta primers. This table comes from immunoSEQ multiplex PCR, and its TCRdb copy is limited to in-frame clones, with some not included. The table records about 180,000 clones, under 90% of them present only once. Sample: PBMCs. The receptors come from a man aged 30 to 45 in good health and CMV-seropositive.

This clone appeared a single time. The gene calls are TRBV10-3 and TRBJ1-1, with 7 bases identical to TRBD1. The V segment lost 6 bases and the J segment 3 bases; nucleotides outside the gene matches: 4. The V gene's germline CDR1 is ENHRY and CDR2 SYGVKD. The CDR3 runs 13 residues. The CDR3 region is CAIRGTEHTEAFF. DNA for the CDR3: TGTGCCATCAGGGGGACAGAACACACTGAAGCTTTCTTT.

This clone was found a few times. The V call is TRBV9, the J call TRBJ2-1; no clear D. Germline CDR1 SGDLS, CDR2 YYNGEE. The V and J ends lost 4 bases and 5 bases respectively, with 7 bases between them. The CDR3 is 12 amino acids. CDR3 nucleotides: TGTGCCAGCAGCTGGGCCAACAATGAGCAGTTCTTC. Translating gives CASSWANNEQFF.

The chain is built from TRBV13 and TRBJ1-2, with D maybe TRBD1 (6 bases). V was trimmed by 0 bases and J by 5 bases, leaving 10 bases between them. Germline lookup yields CDR1 PRHDT and CDR2 FYEKMQ (reference sequence). This CDR3 region has 14 residues. CDR3 in amino acids: CASSLGTGNYGYTF. The CDR3, as DNA: TGTGCCAGCAGCTTAGGTACAGGGAATTATGGCTACACCTTC.

The chain uses TRBV29-1 and TRBJ2-1; the match to TRBD2 covers 10 bases. CDR1 and CDR2 from the germline V gene are SQVTM and ANQGSEA. This CDR3 is 19 amino acids long. V was clipped by 3 bases and J by 2 bases; unmatched bases: 16. CDR3 bases: TGCAGCGTTGAGAGTCCCCTAGCGGGAGCCATTTTGACCTACAATGAGCAGTTCTTC. Protein product: CSVESPLAGAILTYNEQFF.

J is TRBJ2-1 and V is TRBV19, with a tentative D call TRBD2 (5 bases). Trimming took 5 bases from V and 1 from J, leaving 12 bases between them. This CDR3 contains 15 residues. Looked up from germline, CDR1 is LNHDA and CDR2 is SQIVND (reference sequence). CDR3 DNA: TGTGCCAGTAGTGCAGCGGTAACTTCCTACAATGAGCAGTTCTTC. It encodes CASSAAVTSYNEQFF.

The V call is TRBV13, the J call TRBJ2-1; 8 bases map to TRBD2. The junction had 6 bases not matched to a gene; V was cut back by 0 bases and J by 8 bases. The CDR3 runs to 15 residues. Germline V gene lookup returns CDR1 PRHDT and CDR2 FYEKMQ (reference sequence). The CDR3: CASSLGGTSHDEQFF. The CDR3 nucleotides read TGTGCCAGCAGCTTAGGGGGGACTAGTCACGATGAGCAGTTCTTC. The entire variable domain, with the rest obtained from reference TRBV13 and TRBJ2-1, is as follows: AAGVIQSPRHLIKEKRETATLKCYPIPRHDTVYWYQQGPGQDPQFLISFYEKMQSDKGSIPDRFSAQQFSDYHSELNMSSLELGDSALYFCASSLGGTSHDEQFFGPGTRLTVL.

In its sample, this clone was seen a few times. The rearrangement uses TRBV15 and TRBJ1-4; D remains unclear. Germline CDR1 and CDR2: LNHNV and YYDKDF (reference sequence). The length of the CDR3 is 13 residues. V gave up 5 bases and J gave up 5 bases, with 9 bases separating them. CDR3 sequence reads: CATSGYSNEKLFF. DNA of the CDR3: TGTGCCACCAGCGGGTACAGCAATGAAAAACTGTTTTTT.

The chain employs TRBV5-1 and TRBJ2-7; weak D call: TRBD1 (5 bases). The V and J ends lost 0 bases and 9 bases respectively, with 28 bases between them. CDR1 and CDR2 from the germline V gene are SGHRS and YFSETQ. There are 18 residues in the CDR3. CDR3: CASSLDGSWQGNPEGQYF. CDR3 in DNA: TGCGCCAGCAGCTTGGACGGCTCATGGCAGGGTAACCCGGAAGGGCAGTACTTC.

V and J are TRBV27 and TRBJ1-1; D unclear. The CDR3 sequence is 14 residues long. Germline CDR1 MNHEY, CDR2 SMNVEV (reference sequence). V lost 5 bases, J lost 11 bases, and 21 bases lay in between. The CDR3 DNA reads as TGTGCCAGCAGTCCCCCCGGACGGGCCCAGCGGGCTTTCTTT. Protein product: CASSPPGRAQRAFF.

The gene calls are TRBV30 and TRBJ2-7; weak D call: TRBD1 (6 bases). This CDR3 has 14 amino acids. Germline CDR1 GTSNPN, CDR2 SVGIG (reference sequence). V lost 0 bases and J 4 bases, leaving 13 bases between the germline ends. DNA for the CDR3: TGTGCCTGGAGTGTGTGGGGGCAGACTTACGAGCAGTACTTC. It yields the protein CAWSVWGQTYEQYF.